This TCR beta chain was sequenced for a study of immune evolution from preneoplasia to lung adenocarcinoma. This clone was seen only a few times. Method: immunoSEQ multiplex PCR; TCRdb's copy keeps in-frame clones and lacks some. The repertoire holds 10,000 to 12,000 clones, with 82% as singletons. The CDR3 sequence is 11 residues long. Germline V gene data show CDR1 as SGHTA and CDR2 as FQGNSA. The V end was cut by 5 bases, the J end by 4 bases, with 2 bases between. The receptor comes from a person aged 65 to 85 with lung adenocarcinoma. The chain is built from TRBV7-2 and TRBJ2-2; D remains ambiguous. The sequenced sample consisted of FFPE minimally invasive lung adenocarcinoma tissue. The CDR3 DNA follows: TGTGCCAGCAGCCTCACCGGGGAGCTGTTTTTT. This encodes CASSLTGELFF.